This passage covers 25 T cell receptor beta chains from one sample sequenced in a study of PD-L1 blockade in urothelial cancer. Produced via immunoSEQ multiplex PCR; TCRdb's table is partial and in-frame only. The sample includes 17,000 or so clones, roughly 90% of them seen just once. This specimen consisted of PBMCs, obtained around atezolizumab (anti-PD-L1) treatment. Source of these receptors: a man in his fifties with urothelial cancer.

This clone appeared once. The chain joins TRBV7-3 to TRBJ2-1, with unresolved D. The CDR3 extends over 17 amino acids. Per germline, CDR1 SGHTA and CDR2 FQGTGA. V lost 2 bases to trimming and J lost 0 bases, with 14 bases between them. This CDR3 reads CASSLLNAGSSYNEQFF. The DNA for the CDR3 is TGTGCCAGCAGCTTACTCAATGCAGGAAGCTCCTACAATGAGCAGTTCTTC. The full variable domain, completed using reference TRBV7-3 and TRBJ2-1, is GAGVSQTPSNKVTEKGKYVELRCDPISGHTALYWYRQSLGQGPEFLIYFQGTGAADDSGLPNDRFFAVRPEGSVSTLKIQRTERGDSAVYLCASSLLNAGSSYNEQFFGPGTRLTVL.

The genes are TRBV6-4 and TRBJ2-1, with 11 bases identical to TRBD2. This CDR3 comprises 15 residues. CDR1 is MRHNA and CDR2 is SNTAGT in the germline V gene. Trimming removed 4 bases from V and 6 bases from J; junction bases left unmatched: 5. The CDR3 region has the DNA TGTGCCAGCAGTGTGGGACTAGCGGAAAGCAATGAGCAGTTCTTC. Translating gives CASSVGLAESNEQFF.

The chain employs TRBV7-9 and TRBJ2-1; 9 nucleotides agree with TRBD1. V was pared by 5 bases and J by 9 bases, with 8 bases of the junction left unmatched. Germline assignment: CDR1 SEHNR and CDR2 FQNEAQ (reference sequence). CDR3 size: 14 residues. CDR3 DNA: TGTGCCAGCAGCCAAGGGACAGGGTATGGTGAGCAGTTCTTC. This codes for CASSQGTGYGEQFF.

V is TRBV18 and J is TRBJ1-3, with D maybe TRBD1 (5 bases). Germline CDR1 is KGHSH and CDR2 is LQKENI. V gave up 0 bases and J gave up 0 bases, with 12 bases separating them. CDR3 length: 17 residues. CDR3: CASSPPGRGGSGNTIYF. CDR3 DNA sequence: TGTGCCAGCTCACCACCGGGGAGGGGAGGCTCTGGAAACACCATATATTTT.

The chain is built from TRBV5-5 and TRBJ2-5; 7 bases agree with TRBD2. Germline V gives CDR1 SGHKS, CDR2 YYEKEE (reference sequence). Trimming removed 2 bases from V and 5 bases from J; junction bases left unmatched: 9. This CDR3 comprises 15 residues. Here the CDR3 DNA reads TGTGCCAGCAGCTTCGAGACGGGGGGAAGGGAGACCCAGTACTTC. It is translated as CASSFETGGRETQYF.

This chain connects TRBV30 to TRBJ2-1, with 7 bases lining up with TRBD1. The CDR3 contains 14 residues. Germline assignment: CDR1 GTSNPN and CDR2 SVGIG (reference sequence). Germline trimming cut 4 bases from V and 0 bases from J; bases unmatched to any gene: 3. In DNA form, the CDR3 reads TGTGCCTGGACAGGACAGGTCTCCTACAATGAGCAGTTCTTC. Residues: CAWTGQVSYNEQFF.

This chain joins TRBV12-5 and TRBJ1-1, with a tentative D call TRBD1 (5 bases). Trimming took 1 base from V and 4 from J, leaving 13 bases between them. Germline CDR1 LGHNT, CDR2 FRNRAP. This CDR3 spans 15 amino acids. The DNA of the CDR3 is TGTGCTAGTGGTTTGGCCTCTCTTAGGGGCACTGAAGCTTTCTTT. Residues: CASGLASLRGTEAFF.

CDR3 region: CASSIRGREGTGELFF. CDR3 bases: TGTGCCAGTAGTATTCGGGGGCGGGAGGGCACCGGGGAGCTGTTTTTT. The chain combines TRBV19 with TRBJ2-2, with 9 bases that match TRBD2. CDR3 length: 16 amino acids. V trimming: 3 bases; J trimming: 4 bases; junction bases outside the gene matches: 6. Germline loops: CDR1 LNHDA, CDR2 SQIVND (reference sequence).

This chain joins TRBV19 and TRBJ2-4; 15 nucleotides match TRBD2. Germline V lookup: CDR1 LNHDA, CDR2 SQIVND (reference sequence). V lost 3 bases, J lost 2 bases, and 8 bases stayed unmatched. CDR3 length: 19 residues. The CDR3 region has the DNA TGTGCCAGTAGTATCACCGGGACTAGCGGGGGGTTAACCAAAAACATTCAGTACTTC. Translation: CASSITGTSGGLTKNIQYF.

The chain combines TRBV5-4 with TRBJ2-1, with 10 bases that match TRBD2. This CDR3 is 14 amino acids long. Germline V gene sequence: CDR1 SGHNT, CDR2 YYREEE (reference sequence). J gave up 10 bases and V 2 bases, and 6 bases lay outside the gene matches. The CDR3 DNA reads TGTGCCAGCAGCTTAAGAGCGGGAGGGAGGGAGCAGTTCTTC. Translation gives CASSLRAGGREQFF.

This chain uses TRBV6-6 with TRBJ1-2; the match to TRBD1 covers 7 bases. J was trimmed by 8 bases and V by 6 bases; bases with no gene match: 9. Germline V gene sequence: CDR1 MNHNY, CDR2 SVGAGI (reference sequence). CDR3 length: 13 amino acids. As DNA, the CDR3 is TGTGCCAGCAGCCCCTGGACAGGCGTCGGCTACACCTTC. It specifies CASSPWTGVGYTF.

This clone was seen only a few times. The chain links TRBV9 to TRBJ2-5, with D possibly matching TRBD1 (5 bases). Trimming shortened V by 4 bases and J by 2 bases, and 15 bases separated the two germline ends. Germline V gene data show CDR1 as SGDLS and CDR2 as YYNGEE. The CDR3 runs 15 residues. The CDR3: CASSPGRRTQETQYF. CDR3 in DNA: TGTGCCAGCAGCCCAGGGCGACGTACACAAGAGACCCAGTACTTC.

The V gene is TRBV19, the J gene TRBJ1-5, with 7 bases that match TRBD1. CDR1 is LNHDA, CDR2 SQIVND, per germline (reference sequence). CDR3 size: 13 residues. The ends lost 10 bases at V and 7 bases at J; junction bases unmatched: 10. CDR3 loop: CATTGDPRQPQHF. The CDR3 bases are TGTGCCACCACAGGGGACCCTCGACAGCCCCAGCATTTT.

This chain uses TRBV4-3 with TRBJ2-7; perhaps TRBD2 as D (6 bases). Germline V gene sequence: CDR1 LGHNA, CDR2 YSLEER. The CDR3 contains 14 residues. Trimming took 1 base from V and 1 from J, leaving 8 bases between them. CDR3 in amino acids: CASSQGAGSYEQYF. In DNA, the CDR3 is TGCGCCAGCAGCCAAGGGGCGGGATCCTACGAGCAGTACTTC.

A single count supports this clone. The rearrangement uses TRBV10-3 and TRBJ2-3; D unresolved. V was shortened by 2 bases and J by 2 bases, with 8 bases between the two germline ends. Germline CDR1 reads ENHRY; CDR2 reads SYGVKD. CDR3 length equals 14 residues. In nucleotides, the CDR3 is TGTGCCATCAGTGAGGACTTTTACACAGATACGCAGTATTTT. Protein sequence: CAISEDFYTDTQYF.

V and J are TRBV6-5 and TRBJ2-7; 9 bases agree with TRBD1. Per the germline V gene, CDR1 is MNHEY and CDR2 is SVGAGI. V lost 6 bases, J lost 0 bases, and 6 bases stayed unmatched. There are 15 residues in the CDR3. The CDR3 is CASSDPGQGSYEQYF. In DNA form, the CDR3 reads TGTGCCAGCAGCGACCCGGGACAGGGCTCCTACGAGCAGTACTTC.

The rearrangement joins TRBV4-1 to TRBJ1-6; D not certain. Trimming pared 0 bases from V and 5 bases from J, leaving 11 bases between. The CDR3 sequence is 16 residues long. CDR1 MGHRA and CDR2 YSYEKL come from the germline V gene. The CDR3 reads CASSQDYGRNNSPLHF. The CDR3 nucleotides are TGCGCCAGCAGCCAAGATTATGGCAGAAATAATTCACCCCTCCACTTT.

The chain employs TRBV5-1 and TRBJ2-7, with 8 nucleotides matching TRBD1. The CDR3 is 18 residues long. V shed 3 bases, J shed 0 bases, and the junction held 14 bases outside the gene matches. Per germline, CDR1 SGHRS and CDR2 YFSETQ. CDR3 protein: CASSWGPGQVTSSYEQYF. In nucleotides, the CDR3 is TGCGCCAGCAGCTGGGGGCCGGGACAGGTGACGAGCTCCTACGAGCAGTACTTC. The whole variable domain, filled in from reference TRBV5-1 and TRBJ2-7, reads KAGVTQTPRYLIKTRGQQVTLSCSPISGHRSVSWYQQTPGQGLQFLFEYFSETQRNKGNFPGRFSGRQFSNSRSEMNVSTLELGDSALYLCASSWGPGQVTSSYEQYFGPGTRLTVT.

This clone rates as medium-sized (0.01 to 0.1%). The chain carries TRBV9 and TRBJ2-2; possible D gene TRBD2, 6 bases. Trimming took 0 bases from V and 5 from J, leaving 14 bases between them. CDR1 and CDR2 from the germline V gene are SGDLS and YYNGEE. The CDR3 is 16 residues long. This chain's CDR3 is CASSVGGSGKTGELFF. For the CDR3, the DNA is TGTGCCAGCAGCGTAGGGGGTAGCGGCAAGACCGGGGAGCTGTTTTTT.

This clone is a singleton in its sample. V usage is TRBV7-3 and J usage is TRBJ2-7, with D perhaps TRBD1 (5 bases). With 5 bases removed from V and 6 bases from J, the gap between germline ends came to 17 bases. Germline lookup yields CDR1 SGHTA and CDR2 FQGTGA. The CDR3 is made up of 14 amino acids. The CDR3 spells CASSPTRQSPEQYF. CDR3 nucleotide sequence: TGTGCCAGCAGCCCCACAAGACAGTCCCCCGAGCAGTACTTC.

The chain joins TRBV7-9 to TRBJ2-7; 9 nucleotides agree with TRBD2. V lost 1 base to trimming and J lost 7 bases; unmatched junction nucleotides: 17. The CDR3 has 18 amino acids. CDR1 and CDR2 from the germline V gene are SEHNR and FQNEAQ (reference sequence). This CDR3 is CASSLVGLAGPRRVEQYF. The DNA for the CDR3 is TGTGCCAGCAGCTTAGTGGGGCTAGCGGGACCCCGAAGAGTAGAGCAGTACTTC. Variable domain in full (rest from reference TRBV7-9 and TRBJ2-7): DTGVSQNPRHKITKRGQNVTFRCDPISEHNRLYWYRQTLGQGPEFLTYFQNEAQLEKSRLLSDRFSAERPKGSFSTLEIQRTEQGDSAMYLCASSLVGLAGPRRVEQYFGPGTRLTVT.

The chain has TRBV19 and TRBJ2-7; 7 bases are a match to TRBD1. V lost 5 bases, J lost 3 bases, and 1 base stayed unmatched. CDR3 length: 12 amino acids. Germline lookup yields CDR1 LNHDA and CDR2 SQIVND (reference sequence). This CDR3 is CASSHRGYEQYF. CDR3 in DNA: TGTGCCAGTAGTCACAGGGGCTACGAGCAGTACTTC.

This clone was counted once. This chain connects TRBV6-6 to TRBJ1-4, with 7 positions matching TRBD1. The trim removed 7 bases at V and 8 bases at J, leaving 13 bases unmatched. This CDR3 is 15 amino acids long. Germline V lookup: CDR1 MNHNY, CDR2 SVGAGI (reference sequence). For the CDR3, the DNA is TGTGCCAGCAAACCAAACGACAGGGTAGACGAAAAACTGTTTTTT. Encoded protein: CASKPNDRVDEKLFF.

This chain uses TRBV6-6 with TRBJ2-7; D may be TRBD2 (6 bases). This CDR3 spans 13 amino acids. Germline V gene lookup returns CDR1 MNHNY and CDR2 SVGAGI (reference sequence). Trimming removed 6 bases at V and 4 bases at J, with 13 bases between. CDR3 nucleotides: TGTGCCAGCAGGGGACCGGCGGGGTACGAGCAGTACTTC. Translating it yields CASRGPAGYEQYF.

This clone was counted a few times. This chain uses TRBV11-2 with TRBJ2-5, with a tentative D call TRBD1 (5 bases). This CDR3 region has 13 residues. In germline, CDR1 is SGHAT, CDR2 FQNNGV. V was pared by 1 base and J by 4 bases, with 7 bases between. The CDR3, as DNA: TGTGCCAGCAGCTTAGTCAGGGCAGAGACCCAGTACTTC. It translates to CASSLVRAETQYF.